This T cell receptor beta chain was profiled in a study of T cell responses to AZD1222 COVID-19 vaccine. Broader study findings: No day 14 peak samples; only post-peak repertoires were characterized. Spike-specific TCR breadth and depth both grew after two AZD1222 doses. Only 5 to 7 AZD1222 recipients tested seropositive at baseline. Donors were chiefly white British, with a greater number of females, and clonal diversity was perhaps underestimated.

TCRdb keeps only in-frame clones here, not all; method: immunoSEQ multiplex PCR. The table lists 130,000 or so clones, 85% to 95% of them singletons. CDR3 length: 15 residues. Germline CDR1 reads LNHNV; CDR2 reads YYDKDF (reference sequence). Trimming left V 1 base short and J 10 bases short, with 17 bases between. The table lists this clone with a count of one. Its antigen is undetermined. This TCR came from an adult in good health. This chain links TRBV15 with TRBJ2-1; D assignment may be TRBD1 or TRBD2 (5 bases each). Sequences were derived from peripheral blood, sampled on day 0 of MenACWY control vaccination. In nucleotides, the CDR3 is TGTGCCACCAGCAGAGGGGGGACCAGCGGAGGAGAGCAGTTCTTC. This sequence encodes CATSRGGTSGGEQFF.